Reported below is one T cell receptor beta chain. The CDR3 runs to 14 residues. Trimming cost V 0 bases and J 7 bases, with 9 bases left between them. Germline CDR1 reads SNHLY; CDR2 reads FYNNEI. This entry comes from a study of technical replicates of blood from four donors. The data were produced by immunoSEQ multiplex PCR, yet TCRdb's version contains in-frame clones alone and is incomplete. The sample has about 95,000 clones, roughly 95% seen once. The receptor was isolated from a human donor in good health. Sequencing was performed on T cells isolated from PBMCs. This chain connects TRBV2 to TRBJ2-2; D not certain. In DNA form, the CDR3 reads TGTGCCAGCAGTGAAGCCCTACTTTTCGGGGAGCTGTTTTTT. Translating it yields CASSEALLFGELFF.